This is a list of T cell receptor beta chains from one sample in a study of T cell responses to AZD1222 COVID-19 vaccine. Only in-frame clones appear in the TCRdb table, and some are missing; sequencing was by immunoSEQ multiplex PCR. The table includes roughly 130,000 clones, roughly 87% detected once. The sequencing used peripheral blood, collected on day 0 of AZD1222 vaccination. These receptors were collected from an adult in good health. Each CDR3 is given with its conserved first and last residue. A D gene is named only where the DNA matches it firmly. Some rows mark clone size as missing; the rest say once, few, many or name a class of expanded clone.

>TRBV7-3|TRBJ1-3|NA|NA
TGTGCCAGCAGCCCGGACAGCGGAGGCACCATATATTTT
CASSPDSGGTIYF
>TRBV18|TRBJ2-7|NA|NA
TGTGCCAGCTCACCTCAGACAATTTACGAGCAGTACTTC
CASSPQTIYEQYF
>TRBV27|TRBJ2-7|TRBD1|NA
TGTGCCAGCACCCGGACAGGGTCCTACGAGCAGTACTTC
CASTRTGSYEQYF
>TRBV3-1/TRBV3-2|TRBJ1-3|NA|once
TGTGCCAGCAGCCAAGGGGGAAACACCATATATTTT
CASSQGGNTIYF
>TRBV6-6|TRBJ1-2|NA|NA
TGTGCCAGCAGTCCCGGGGGCTATGGCTACACCTTC
CASSPGGYGYTF
>TRBV7-9|TRBJ1-6|NA|NA
TGTGCCAGCAGCCCTACAGGGCCCGTTTCACCCCTCCACTTT
CASSPTGPVSPLHF
>TRBV18|TRBJ2-3|NA|NA
TGTGCCAGCTCTCCTCCTGTCGCGACAGATACGCAGTATTTT
CASSPPVATDTQYF
>TRBV5-1|TRBJ2-7|NA|NA
TGCGCCAGCAGCCTGGAAGGCCGGAGGTTGGTCGACGAGCAGTACTTC
CASSLEGRRLVDEQYF
>TRBV19|TRBJ1-3|NA|once
TGTGCCAGTAGTATTAGGGTCTCCTCTGGAAACACCATATATTTT
CASSIRVSSGNTIYF
>TRBV2|TRBJ1-1|NA|NA
TGTGCCAGCAGTGTTGGACAGCGACTAATGAACACTGAAGCTTTCTTT
CASSVGQRLMNTEAFF
>TRBV5-4|TRBJ2-7|NA|NA
TGTGCCAGCAGCGGCGACGGAATTTACGAGCAGTACTTC
CASSGDGIYEQYF
>TRBV19|TRBJ2-5|TRBD2|few
TGTGCCAGTAGCACCACCTCTAGCGGGGGGTCAGAGACCCAGTACTTC
CASSTTSSGGSETQYF
>TRBV5-1|TRBJ2-3|NA|once
TGCGCCAGCAGCCCGGCGGGGAGGCGGCCCCACACAGATACGCAGTATTTT
CASSPAGRRPHTDTQYF
>TRBV2|TRBJ2-2|NA|NA
TGTGCCAGCAGTCCAGCGAACACCGGGGAGCTGTTTTTT
CASSPANTGELFF
>TRBV28|TRBJ2-5|NA|NA
TGTGCCAGCAGCCCCCCAAGGGAGACCCAGTACTTC
CASSPPRETQYF
>TRBV19|TRBJ2-1|NA|NA
TGTGCCAGTAGTATCACGGATGAGCAGTTCTTC
CASSITDEQFF
>TRBV27|TRBJ2-7|NA|NA
TGTGCCAGCAGTCGACAGGCTGTTGTCCTCTACGAGCAGTACTTC
CASSRQAVVLYEQYF
>TRBV11-3|TRBJ2-2|TRBD2|NA
TGTGCCAGCAGAGAGCGGGGGGACACCGGGGAGCTGTTTTTT
CASRERGDTGELFF
>TRBV11-3|TRBJ2-7|TRBD2|NA
TGTGCCAGCAGCGAAGGTGGGCGGGGGGCCGACTACGAGCAGTACTTC
CASSEGGRGADYEQYF
>TRBV5-8|TRBJ1-4|NA|NA
TGTGCCAGCAGCTTGGTACAGGGTAGGGAAAAACTGTTTTTT
CASSLVQGREKLFF
>TRBV7-6|TRBJ2-5|TRBD1|NA
TGTGCCAGCAGCCCCGGGACAGGCGTCCAAGAGACCCAGTACTTC
CASSPGTGVQETQYF
>TRBV7-9|TRBJ2-7|NA|NA
TGTGCCAGCAGCTCCATTACGGCCGGACAGGAGCAGTACTTC
CASSSITAGQEQYF
>TRBV11-2|TRBJ1-5|TRBD1|NA
TGTGCCAGCAGCTTTAGGCCAGGGGGGCAGCCCCAGCATTTT
CASSFRPGGQPQHF
>TRBV3-1/TRBV3-2|TRBJ2-2|TRBD1|NA
TGTGCCAGCAGCCGGACAGGGGGATACGGGGAGCTGTTTTTT
CASSRTGGYGELFF
>TRBV21-1|TRBJ1-4|NA|NA
TGTGCCAGCAGCAAATCTCGGTCGGGGGGCCCTTGTGGGGAACTGTTTTTT
CASSKSRSGGPCGELFF
>TRBV4-1|TRBJ2-3|NA|NA
TGCGCCAGCAGCCAAGATTGGCCCGAACCCACAGATACGCAGTATTTT
CASSQDWPEPTDTQYF
>TRBV28|TRBJ2-2|NA|once
TGTGCCAGCGCTCAGGCGAACACCGGGGAGCTGTTTTTT
CASAQANTGELFF
>TRBV5-6|TRBJ1-5|NA|NA
TGTGCCAGCAGCTTTTACCGTAGGGATCAGCCCCAGCATTTT
CASSFYRRDQPQHF
>TRBV10-1|TRBJ2-7|NA|NA
TGCGCCAGCAGCCCTGACCCGGGGCCATCCTACGAGCAGTACTTC
CASSPDPGPSYEQYF
>TRBV7-9|TRBJ1-4|NA|few
TGTGCCAGCAGGCCCAACAGGGCGCGGGGAGAAAAACTGTTTTTT
CASRPNRARGEKLFF
>TRBV7-2|TRBJ2-5|TRBD1|NA
TGTGCCAGCAGCTTAGTATCGCAGGGGGAAGAGACCCAGTACTTC
CASSLVSQGEETQYF
>TRBV25-1|TRBJ1-6|NA|NA
TGTGCCAGCAGAATCGGGGGTTTCGTGAATTCACCCCTCCACTTT
CASRIGGFVNSPLHF
>TRBV2|TRBJ1-2|NA|NA
TGTGCCAGCACAGGCACGCGCGGAGAAGGCTACACCTTC
CASTGTRGEGYTF
>TRBV12-3/TRBV12-4|TRBJ1-1|NA|NA
TGTGCCAGCAGTTTAGGGTCGGGGGGGAAGGCTTTCTTT
CASSLGSGGKAFF
>TRBV12-3/TRBV12-4|TRBJ1-5|NA|NA
TGTGCCAGCTCACAGGATCTAGGTCAGCCCCAGCATTTT
CASSQDLGQPQHF
>TRBV4-2|TRBJ2-1|TRBD1|NA
TGTGCCAGCAGTCCCGACAGGGGCAATGAGCAGTTCTTC
CASSPDRGNEQFF
>TRBV6-5|TRBJ2-7|NA|NA
TGTGCCAGCAGTTACTCGATTCTAAGGGAGCAGTACTTC
CASSYSILREQYF
>TRBV2|TRBJ2-7|TRBD2|once
TGTGCCAGCAGCTGGGAGGGACCCGAGCAGTACTTC
CASSWEGPEQYF
>TRBV24-1|TRBJ2-3|NA|once
TGTGCCACCAGTGATTCTAGCAGGGGGGTTTCAGATACGCAGTATTTT
CATSDSSRGVSDTQYF